These 22 T cell receptor beta chains originate from one sample sequenced in a study of regulatory T cells in long-lasting Graves disease. Time point denoted: persistent/refractory GD, antithyroid drugs over 5 years with positive TRAb. The TCR library was prepared using RNA isolated from PBMCs. Researchers made TCR beta libraries by using iRepertoire HTBI primers and running Arm-PCR on CDR3 regions. In TCRdb, the multiplex PCR reads were re-called with MiXCR into one record per CDR3 protein. The profile shows roughly 400,000 distinct CDR3 sequences, less than 25% of them singletons. The material was peripheral blood mononuclear cells (PBMCs), obtained when the disease was refractory, from a patient treated with antithyroid drugs. The receptors were gathered from a female donor with Graves disease.

This clonotype was picked up a small number of times. V and J are TRBV6-1 and TRBJ2-4; D remains unclear. The CDR3 totals 15 residues. Germline V gives CDR1 MNHNS, CDR2 SASEGT. V was trimmed by 5 bases and J by 1 base, leaving 12 bases between them. CDR3 coding DNA: TGTGCCAGCAGTATCGCACCTGGGGCCAAAAACATTCAGTACTTC. This encodes CASSIAPGAKNIQYF.

A few counts support this clonotype. This may arise from a read error, as a much more abundant clone is one base away. This sequence joins TRBV10-3 and TRBJ1-1; D perhaps matches TRBD1 (5 bases). There are 14 residues in the CDR3. From germline, CDR1 is ENHRY and CDR2 SYGVKD. Trimming took 4 bases from V and 4 from J, leaving 13 bases between them. The CDR3 reads CAISVEGAGTEAFF. CDR3 coding DNA: TGTGCCATCAGTGTAGAAGGGGCCGGCACTGAAGCTTTCTTT.

The V and J genes are TRBV4-3 and TRBJ2-7, with 7 positions matching TRBD2. Germline values: CDR1 LGHNA, CDR2 YSLEER. Trimming took 1 base from V and 0 from J; bases not matched to a gene: 9. This CDR3 is 17 amino acids long. The CDR3 bases are TGCGCCAGCAGCCAAGTTACCGCTAGCGGAAGCTCCTACGAGCAGTACTTC. This translates into CASSQVTASGSSYEQYF.

In this sample, this clonotype turned up a few times. The DNA of the CDR3 is TGCAGTGCTAGAGAAACAGGGGGTTACACTGAAGCTTTCTTT. Encoded protein: CSARETGGYTEAFF. The chain carries TRBV20-1 and TRBJ1-1; TRBD1 aligns across 8 bases. The CDR3 is 14 amino acids. Germline V gene sequence: CDR1 DFQATT, CDR2 SNEGSKA (reference sequence). V dropped 0 bases and J dropped 3; count of bases not matched to a gene: 3.

Only a few counts were recorded for this clonotype. The chain employs TRBV6-1 and TRBJ2-7; 8 bases agree with TRBD1. The CDR3 loop spans 14 amino acids. CDR1 is MNHNS, CDR2 SASEGT, per germline. With 2 bases clipped from V and 4 bases from J, the junction kept 4 bases outside the gene matches. The chain's CDR3 is CASSEIDRGYEQYF. The CDR3 nucleotides are TGTGCCAGCAGTGAAATTGACAGGGGTTACGAGCAGTACTTC.

This clonotype was counted only a few times. The J gene is TRBJ1-1, the V gene TRBV5-6; no clear D gene. The germline V gene encodes CDR1 SGHDT and CDR2 YYEEEE. The CDR3 totals 14 residues. Trimming removed 2 bases from V and 4 bases from J, with 12 bases in between. The CDR3 sequence: CASSFEGLATEAFF. For the CDR3, the DNA is TGTGCCAGCAGCTTCGAAGGGCTGGCCACTGAAGCTTTCTTT.

V is TRBV6-2 or TRBV6-3 and J is TRBJ1-1, with a tentative D call TRBD1 (6 bases). The CDR3 spans 14 residues. Germline V CDR1 and CDR2: MNHEY, SVGEGT. Trimming pared 7 bases from V and 0 bases from J, leaving 12 bases between. The CDR3 region has the DNA TGTGCCAGCACCGACGACAGGATGAACACTGAAGCTTTCTTT. Translation gives CASTDDRMNTEAFF.

This clonotype was picked up many times. The V gene is TRBV5-1, the J gene TRBJ1-2, with 9 nucleotides matching TRBD1. The CDR3 covers 14 residues. Germline CDR1 is SGHRS and CDR2 is YFSETQ. The V gene end was trimmed by 4 bases and the J gene end by 8 bases; junction bases not matched to a gene: 9. The CDR3 region is CASSPGTGNDGYTF. The DNA of the CDR3 is TGCGCCAGCAGCCCGGGGACAGGGAATGACGGCTACACCTTC.

V gene TRBV2 combines with J gene TRBJ2-1, with a weak D call TRBD2 (5 bases). Germline assignment: CDR1 SNHLY and CDR2 FYNNEI. This CDR3 comprises 13 residues. V was shortened by 4 bases and J by 6 bases, with 10 bases between the two germline ends. Here the CDR3 reads CASSGTAGNEQFF. Written as DNA, the CDR3 is TGTGCCAGCAGTGGGACCGCGGGCAATGAGCAGTTCTTC.

Ten or more counts support this clonotype. The chain links TRBV2 to TRBJ2-7; 9 bases agree with TRBD2. Trimming cost V 8 bases and J 9 bases; bases outside gene matches: 14. The length of the CDR3 is 14 residues. The germline gives CDR1 SNHLY, CDR2 FYNNEI. In nucleotides, the CDR3 is TGTGCCAGCCGCTCCGGGACTAGCAGTCGTCGGCAGTACTTC. Protein sequence: CASRSGTSSRRQYF.

Only one count was recorded for this clonotype. The chain recombines TRBV4-1 with TRBJ2-7; D possibly corresponds to TRBD2 (5 bases). CDR3 length: 17 amino acids. Looked up from germline, CDR1 is MGHRA and CDR2 is YSYEKL. With 3 bases removed from V and 6 bases from J, the gap between germline ends came to 24 bases. CDR3 bases: TGCGCCAGCAGCCACCCGTGGAGGCGTTGGCGGCTAGGCGAGCAGTACTTC. The encoded protein is CASSHPWRRWRLGEQYF.

This chain connects TRBV5-5 to TRBJ1-5; tentative D call: TRBD1 (5 bases). V lost 1 base and J lost 8, with 16 bases in between. The CDR3 extends over 15 amino acids. CDR1 is SGHKS and CDR2 is YYEKEE in the germline V gene (reference sequence). The CDR3 coding sequence is TGTGCCAGCAGCTTGTCCGGGGACGGTGGTGAGCCCCAGCATTTT. It is translated as CASSLSGDGGEPQHF.

In this sample, this clonotype turned up many times. V is TRBV3-1 and J is TRBJ2-5; the D gene is possibly TRBD2 (5 bases). The length of the CDR3 is 17 residues. In germline, CDR1 is LGHDT, CDR2 YNNKEL (reference sequence). Trimming left V 0 bases short and J 2 bases short, with 16 bases between. The CDR3 sequence: CASSQDIAEGWQETQYF. CDR3 nucleotide sequence: TGTGCCAGCAGCCAAGATATAGCTGAGGGATGGCAAGAGACCCAGTACTTC.

J is TRBJ2-7 and V is TRBV18, with 7 bases identical to TRBD1. The V segment lost 3 bases and the J segment 7 bases; nucleotides outside the gene matches: 0. Germline assignment: CDR1 KGHSH and CDR2 LQKENI. CDR3 length: 11 amino acids. CDR3 loop: CASSPDREQYF. The CDR3 DNA sequence: TGTGCCAGCTCACCGGACAGGGAGCAGTACTTC.

In this sample, this clonotype turned up many times. The chain combines TRBV11-2 with TRBJ1-2, with a tentative D call TRBD1 (6 bases). Germline CDR1 and CDR2: SGHAT and FQNNGV. CDR3 size: 13 residues. Trimming took 2 bases from V and 8 from J, leaving 12 bases between them. Here the CDR3 reads CASSLMGAEGYTF. The DNA for the CDR3 is TGTGCCAGCAGCTTAATGGGGGCGGAAGGCTACACCTTC.

This clonotype has more than one count but fewer than ten. The genes are TRBV27 and TRBJ1-5; TRBD1 is a possible D gene (6 bases). Germline V lookup: CDR1 MNHEY, CDR2 SMNVEV (reference sequence). Trimming shortened V by 4 bases and J by 6 bases, and 13 bases separated the two germline ends. This CDR3 is 14 amino acids long. The chain's CDR3 is CASSSDRSRQPQHF. The CDR3 nucleotides are TGTGCCAGCAGTTCCGACAGGAGTCGTCAGCCCCAGCATTTT.

This clonotype was observed a handful of times. The gene calls are TRBV29-1 and TRBJ1-1; D ambiguous. Trimming cost V 5 bases and J 5 bases, with 9 bases left between them. This CDR3 comprises 11 residues. Germline CDR1 is SQVTM and CDR2 is ANQGSEA. Here the CDR3 reads CSVSGGTEAFF. For the CDR3, the DNA is TGCAGCGTTTCCGGAGGGACTGAAGCTTTCTTT.

The V call is TRBV7-2, the J call TRBJ1-1; D unclear. Germline V gene sequence: CDR1 SGHTA, CDR2 FQGNSA. The CDR3 runs 16 residues. Deletions cut 1 base from V and 1 base from J, with 13 bases between. This CDR3 is CASSLGVGQANTEAFF. CDR3 coding DNA: TGTGCCAGCAGCTTAGGGGTCGGGCAGGCGAACACTGAAGCTTTCTTT.

This clonotype was seen repeatedly, ten times or more. The chain links TRBV28 to TRBJ1-2, with TRBD1 identical over 12 bases. The junction had 8 bases not matched to a gene; V was cut back by 7 bases and J by 8 bases. This CDR3 contains 14 residues. CDR1 is MDHEN and CDR2 is SYDVKM in the germline V gene. The CDR3 sequence is CASTIPGQGAGYTF. CDR3 sequence (DNA): TGTGCCAGCACCATACCGGGACAGGGGGCCGGCTACACCTTC.

The chain employs TRBV6-1 and TRBJ2-1, with D possibly being TRBD1 (5 bases). CDR3 length: 14 amino acids. CDR1 and CDR2 from the germline V gene are MNHNS and SASEGT. Trimming took 7 bases from V and 5 from J, leaving 15 bases between them. The CDR3 coding sequence is TGTGCCAGCACCGAACCCCCAGGGAACAATGAGCAGTTCTTC. Its translation: CASTEPPGNNEQFF.

This clonotype has only one observation. V gene TRBV4-3 combines with J gene TRBJ1-3; TRBD1 is a possible D gene (5 bases). Germline V CDR1 and CDR2: LGHNA, YSLEER. V was shortened by 0 bases and J by 2 bases, with 17 bases between the two germline ends. The CDR3 sequence is 18 residues long. The CDR3 is CASSQDTPPWGTGNTIYF. The CDR3 nucleotides are TGCGCCAGCAGCCAAGATACCCCCCCGTGGGGGACTGGAAACACCATATATTTT.

In this sample, this clonotype turned up many times. The rearrangement joins TRBV27 to TRBJ2-5; TRBD2 agrees at 10 bases. This CDR3 contains 15 residues. Trimming took 0 bases from V and 5 from J; bases not matched to a gene: 3. Germline V gene lookup returns CDR1 MNHEY and CDR2 SMNVEV (reference sequence). CDR3 residues: CASSLSTAGGETQYF. CDR3 nucleotide sequence: TGTGCCAGCAGTTTATCGACAGCGGGAGGGGAGACCCAGTACTTC.